This TCR beta chain was documented in a study of Ad26.COV2.S vaccination and SARS-CoV-2 variants. CDR3 size: 13 residues. Germline V gene sequence: CDR1 LGHNA, CDR2 YNFKEQ. V dropped 5 bases and J dropped 5 bases, with 13 bases sitting between them. Sequenced by immunoSEQ multiplex PCR; TCRdb stores in-frame clones only, minus some. This table holds fewer than 600,000 clones, 80% to 90% found once. Stated treatment: some 20 received Ad26.COV2.S at low or high dose, single or two shots; about 5 received placebo; per-sample allocation not given. Samples were taken on day 63 after the first vaccine or placebo injection.

Sequenced material: peripheral blood, taken in a trial of Ad26.COV2.S vaccine versus placebo. The sequence was obtained from a person between 18 and 65 years old who received the Ad26.COV2.S COVID-19 vaccine or a placebo. This rearrangement joins TRBV4-2 to TRBJ2-7; no reliable D call. The CDR3 is CASSSMRTHEQYF. In nucleotides, the CDR3 is TGTGCCAGCAGCTCTATGAGAACCCACGAGCAGTACTTC.